The 3 T cell receptor beta chains listed next were all sequenced from one sample in a study of shared clonotypes between healthy human individuals. The data were produced by immunoSEQ multiplex PCR, yet TCRdb's version contains in-frame clones alone and is incomplete. This sample has a few hundred thousand clones, with around three quarters found just once. The specimen sequenced was PBMCs. Source of these receptors: a middle-aged woman in good health. Some clones in this sample may be carry-over from other donors' samples.

This sequence joins TRBV14 and TRBJ1-2; 9 nucleotides line up with TRBD1. This CDR3 has 14 residues. CDR1 is SGHDN, CDR2 FVKESK, per germline. J gave up 6 bases and V 2 bases, and 4 bases lay outside the gene matches. CDR3 residues: CASSQLDRGDGYTF. The CDR3 nucleotides read TGTGCCAGCAGCCAATTGGACAGGGGTGATGGCTACACCTTC. The entire variable domain, with the rest obtained from reference TRBV14 and TRBJ1-2, is as follows: EAGVTQFPSHSVIEKGQTVTLRCDPISGHDNLYWYRRVMGKEIKFLLHFVKESKQDESGMPNNRFLAERTGGTYSTLKVQPAELEDSGVYFCASSQLDRGDGYTFGSGTRLTVV.

This chain links TRBV10-3 with TRBJ1-5; no reliable D call. V dropped 3 bases and J dropped 5 bases, with 8 bases sitting between them. The V gene's germline CDR1 is ENHRY and CDR2 SYGVKD. The CDR3 contains 13 residues. In DNA form, the CDR3 reads TGTGCCATCAGTGAATACACAGATCAGCCCCAGCATTTT. This encodes CAISEYTDQPQHF.

The chain carries TRBV19 and TRBJ1-2; no reliable D call. Germline lookup yields CDR1 LNHDA and CDR2 SQIVND (reference sequence). This CDR3 is built from 15 residues. V was pared by 5 bases and J by 4 bases, with 17 bases between. The CDR3 nucleotides read TGTGCCAGTAGTCCTCGGCCCGCAGTCACCTATGGCTACACCTTC. This gives the protein CASSPRPAVTYGYTF.